Each of the 20 T cell receptor beta chains below was sequenced from the same sample in a study of PD-1 blockade in mismatch repair-deficient tumors. The protocol was immunoSEQ multiplex PCR, while the TCRdb copy is restricted to in-frame clones and leaves out a portion. The top ten clones hold about 3.5% of a sample with about 49,000 clones, 77% of them seen once. This specimen was PBMCs, taken before pembrolizumab treatment. The receptors here all came from an adult with mismatch repair-deficient cancer.

The chain is built from TRBV18 and TRBJ2-5, with 8 bases identical to TRBD2. In germline, CDR1 is KGHSH, CDR2 LQKENI. With V trimmed by 2 bases and J by 2 bases, 4 bases remained unmatched. The CDR3 runs 15 residues. The CDR3 reads CASSPLAGPQETQYF. The CDR3 DNA sequence: TGTGCCAGCTCACCATTAGCGGGACCTCAAGAGACCCAGTACTTC.

This CDR3 reads CASSYIRGRAKDEQFF. For the CDR3, the DNA is TGTGCCAGCAGTTACATCCGCGGGAGGGCCAAGGATGAGCAGTTCTTC. The chain combines TRBV6-6 with TRBJ2-1; TRBD2 aligns across 9 bases. Trimming at V came to 2 bases and at J to 8 bases, leaving 10 bases not matched to a gene. This CDR3 comprises 16 residues. CDR1 is MNHNY and CDR2 is SVGAGI in the germline V gene (reference sequence).

Comments on this clone: The identical CDR3 is also encoded by other nucleotide sequences in the sample. This chain joins TRBV9 and TRBJ2-5; D is unresolved. V was shortened by 0 bases and J by 1 base, with 4 bases between the two germline ends. Germline-derived CDR1 and CDR2 are SGDLS and YYNGEE. CDR3 length: 13 amino acids. CDR3 nucleotide sequence: TGTGCCAGCAGCGTAGGACCCCAAGAGACCCAGTACTTC. Its protein is CASSVGPQETQYF.

Remarks on this clone: Different DNA sequences within this sample yield the same CDR3. This chain uses TRBV7-9 with TRBJ1-1, with D uncertain. Germline CDR1 is SEHNR and CDR2 is FQNEAQ (reference sequence). V was clipped by 2 bases and J by 0 bases, with 7 bases between them. The CDR3 loop spans 14 amino acids. DNA for the CDR3: TGTGCCAGCAGCTTATCCGGGGTGAACACTGAAGCTTTCTTT. Encoded protein: CASSLSGVNTEAFF.

The chain joins TRBV27 to TRBJ2-7; perhaps TRBD1 as D (5 bases). Looked up from germline, CDR1 is MNHEY and CDR2 is SMNVEV (reference sequence). The V end was cut by 6 bases, the J end by 1 base, with 10 bases between. This CDR3 is 13 amino acids long. Here the CDR3 DNA reads TGTGCCAGCAGCTTCGACAGATCCTACGAGCAGTACTTC. This sequence encodes CASSFDRSYEQYF.

The chain carries TRBV18 and TRBJ1-1, with D tentatively TRBD1 (6 bases). V was shortened by 6 bases and J by 6 bases, with 11 bases between the two germline ends. In germline, CDR1 is KGHSH, CDR2 LQKENI. This CDR3 spans 12 amino acids. This chain's CDR3 is CASSEGDAEAFF. DNA for the CDR3: TGTGCCAGCTCTGAGGGGGACGCTGAAGCTTTCTTT. Complete variable domain (other parts from reference TRBV18 and TRBJ1-1): NAGVMQNPRHLVRRRGQEARLRCSPMKGHSHVYWYRQLPEEGLKFMVYLQKENIIDESGMPKERFSAEFPKEGPSILRIQQVVRGDSAAYFCASSEGDAEAFFGQGTRLTVV.

The V and J genes are TRBV27 and TRBJ1-1; D remains unclear. Trimming shortened V by 5 bases and J by 5 bases, and 15 bases separated the two germline ends. This CDR3 is 14 amino acids long. The germline V gene has CDR1 MNHEY and CDR2 SMNVEV (reference sequence). CDR3 nucleotides: TGTGCCAGCAGTCTCACGAGACACGGAACTGAAGCTTTCTTT. Amino acids: CASSLTRHGTEAFF.

This clone showed up just a few times. V usage is TRBV2 and J usage is TRBJ2-5; 10 bases are a match to TRBD2. Looked up from germline, CDR1 is SNHLY and CDR2 is FYNNEI. The CDR3 is made up of 13 amino acids. J gave up 3 bases and V 10 bases, and 5 bases lay outside the gene matches. In nucleotides, the CDR3 is TGTGCCATCCTAGCGGGAGTGAAAGAGACCCAGTACTTC. Translating gives CAILAGVKETQYF.

The chain has TRBV23-1 and TRBJ2-7; D call uncertain. TRBV23-1 is marked as an open reading frame, function uncertain. Between the trimmed V and J ends, which lost 6 bases and 3 bases, there was a span of 15 bases. The CDR3 runs 14 residues. CDR3 nucleotide sequence: TGCGCCAGCAGCCAAGATGTGCCTAACTACGAGCAGTACTTC. Protein product: CASSQDVPNYEQYF.

J is TRBJ2-3 and V is TRBV7-3; D possibly matches TRBD1 or TRBD2 (5 bases each). Trimming left V 5 bases short and J 4 bases short, with 13 bases between. In germline, CDR1 is SGHTA, CDR2 FQGTGA. The CDR3 covers 14 residues. The CDR3 sequence is CASSTGTYPDTQYF. DNA for the CDR3: TGTGCCAGCAGCACTGGGACCTATCCAGATACGCAGTATTTT. The whole variable domain, remainder taken from reference TRBV7-3 and TRBJ2-3, is GAGVSQTPSNKVTEKGKYVELRCDPISGHTALYWYRQSLGQGPEFLIYFQGTGAADDSGLPNDRFFAVRPEGSVSTLKIQRTERGDSAVYLCASSTGTYPDTQYFGPGTRLTVL.

The rearrangement joins TRBV5-5 to TRBJ2-7; 9 bases align to TRBD2. CDR1 and CDR2 (germline): SGHKS, YYEKEE (reference sequence). The CDR3 consists of 15 residues. J gave up 7 bases and V 4 bases, and 12 bases lay outside the gene matches. CDR3 nucleotide sequence: TGTGCCAGCAGCCCCGCTCCGGGACTAGCCTCTGAGCAGTACTTC. This encodes CASSPAPGLASEQYF.

By proportion, this clone is medium-sized. The same CDR3 also results from other DNA sequences found in this sample. This sequence joins TRBV7-2 and TRBJ2-2; 10 nucleotides agree with TRBD1. The CDR3 contains 15 residues. From germline, CDR1 is SGHTA and CDR2 FQGNSA. V was pared by 5 bases and J by 5 bases, with 5 bases of the junction left unmatched. The chain's CDR3 is CASSPRTGGTGELFF. The CDR3, as DNA: TGTGCCAGCAGCCCGCGGACAGGGGGAACCGGGGAGCTGTTTTTT.

The CDR3: CASSLGGRGTDTQYF. CDR3 coding DNA: TGCGCCAGCAGCTTAGGCGGGAGGGGAACAGATACGCAGTATTTT. The chain employs TRBV5-1 and TRBJ2-3, with 9 bases fitting TRBD2. The junction had 4 bases not matched to a gene; V was cut back by 2 bases and J by 3 bases. This CDR3 region has 15 residues. Germline CDR1 and CDR2: SGHRS and YFSETQ.

The chain uses TRBV11-1 and TRBJ2-1; D unresolved. V lost 5 bases and J lost 8, with 7 bases in between. Germline assignment: CDR1 SGHAT and CDR2 FQDESV (reference sequence). The CDR3 length is 11 residues. The CDR3 here is CASSASYEQFF. The DNA for the CDR3 is TGTGCCAGCAGCGCCTCGTATGAGCAGTTCTTC.

The chain employs TRBV6-1 and TRBJ1-1; 10 bases are a match to TRBD1. Germline V gene data show CDR1 as MNHNS and CDR2 as SASEGT. V shed 0 bases, J shed 6 bases, and the junction held 7 bases outside the gene matches. The CDR3 runs 16 residues. The DNA of the CDR3 is TGTGCCAGCAGTGAAGCGGGCCGGGACAGGGGATCTGAAGCTTTCTTT. This gives the protein CASSEAGRDRGSEAFF.

This sequence joins TRBV11-2 and TRBJ1-4; D remains ambiguous. V was trimmed by 3 bases and J by 0 bases, leaving 5 bases between them. Germline V gene lookup returns CDR1 SGHAT and CDR2 FQNNGV. The CDR3 loop spans 14 amino acids. The CDR3 DNA reads as TGTGCCAGCAGCTTTTCCACAACTAATGAAAAACTGTTTTTT. It encodes CASSFSTTNEKLFF.

The chain employs TRBV2 and TRBJ1-3, with D possibly matching TRBD1 (6 bases). V was trimmed by 2 bases and J by 0 bases, leaving 11 bases between them. Germline values: CDR1 SNHLY, CDR2 FYNNEI. CDR3 size: 16 residues. The chain's CDR3 is CASSERTVLSGNTIYF. CDR3 bases: TGTGCCAGCAGTGAACGGACAGTGCTCTCTGGAAACACCATATATTTT.

On this clone: Relative to the germline gene, one junction end is altered; a read error may explain this. Within the sample, other DNA sequences also encode this same CDR3. The V call is TRBV5-1, the J call TRBJ2-7, with 10 bases fitting TRBD2. The CDR3 is made up of 15 amino acids. The germline V gene encodes CDR1 SGHRS and CDR2 YFSETQ. The DNA of the CDR3 is TGCGCCAGCAGTTTGGTGGCTAGCGGGAGCTACGAGCAGTACTTC. This encodes CASSLVASGSYEQYF.

V gene TRBV6-5 combines with J gene TRBJ2-7, with 7 bases fitting TRBD2. V shed 6 bases, J shed 2 bases, and the junction held 4 bases outside the gene matches. There are 13 residues in the CDR3. From germline, CDR1 is MNHEY and CDR2 SVGAGI. The CDR3 coding sequence is TGTGCCAGCAGGAAAGCGGGAACCTACGAGCAGTACTTC. This codes for CASRKAGTYEQYF.

The chain uses TRBV6-5 and TRBJ1-4; D is ambiguous. The CDR3 sequence is 14 residues long. Trimming took 0 bases from V and 1 from J, leaving 3 bases between them. The germline CDR1 and CDR2 sequences are MNHEY and SVGAGI. The CDR3 here is CASSYSRTNEKLFF. CDR3 nucleotide sequence: TGTGCCAGCAGTTACTCTCGAACTAATGAAAAACTGTTTTTT.